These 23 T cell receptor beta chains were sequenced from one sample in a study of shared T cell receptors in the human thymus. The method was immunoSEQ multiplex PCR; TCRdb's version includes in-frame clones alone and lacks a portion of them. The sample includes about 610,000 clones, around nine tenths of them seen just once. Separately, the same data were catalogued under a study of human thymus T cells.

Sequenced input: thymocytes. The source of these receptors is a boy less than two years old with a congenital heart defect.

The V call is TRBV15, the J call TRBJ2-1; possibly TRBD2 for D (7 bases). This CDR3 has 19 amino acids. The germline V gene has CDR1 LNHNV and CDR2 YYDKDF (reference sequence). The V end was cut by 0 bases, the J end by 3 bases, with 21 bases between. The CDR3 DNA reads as TGTGCCACCAGCAGAGATGGCCGCGGAGGGGGGGCGGTCTACAATGAGCAGTTCTTC. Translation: CATSRDGRGGGAVYNEQFF.

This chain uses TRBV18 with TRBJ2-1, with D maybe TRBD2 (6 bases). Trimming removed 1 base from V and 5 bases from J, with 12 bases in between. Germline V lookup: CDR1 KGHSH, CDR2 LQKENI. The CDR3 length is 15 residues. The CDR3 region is CASSPRGEIDNEQFF. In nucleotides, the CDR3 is TGTGCCAGCTCACCACGGGGGGAGATCGACAATGAGCAGTTCTTC.

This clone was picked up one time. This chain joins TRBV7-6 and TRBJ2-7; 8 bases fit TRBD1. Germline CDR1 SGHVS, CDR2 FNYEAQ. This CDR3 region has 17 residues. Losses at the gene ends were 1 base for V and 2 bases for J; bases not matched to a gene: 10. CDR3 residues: CASSLERQGINAYEQYF. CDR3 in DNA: TGTGCCAGCAGCTTAGAACGACAGGGGATTAACGCCTACGAGCAGTACTTC.

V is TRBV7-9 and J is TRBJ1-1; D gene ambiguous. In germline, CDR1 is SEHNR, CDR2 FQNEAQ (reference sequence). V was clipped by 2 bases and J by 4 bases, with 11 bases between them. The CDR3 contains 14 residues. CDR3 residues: CASSLRSSGTEAFF. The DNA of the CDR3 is TGTGCCAGCAGCTTACGGTCATCGGGCACTGAAGCTTTCTTT.

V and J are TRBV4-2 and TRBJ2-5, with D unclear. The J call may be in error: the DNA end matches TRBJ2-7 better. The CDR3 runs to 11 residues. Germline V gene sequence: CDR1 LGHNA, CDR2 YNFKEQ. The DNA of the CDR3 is TGTGCCAGCAACCAGATCTACGAGCAGTACTTC. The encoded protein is CASNQIYEQYF.

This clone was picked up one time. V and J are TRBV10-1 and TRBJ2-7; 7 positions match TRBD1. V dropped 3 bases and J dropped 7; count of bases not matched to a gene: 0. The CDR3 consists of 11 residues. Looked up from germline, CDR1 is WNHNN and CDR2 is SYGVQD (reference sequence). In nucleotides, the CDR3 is TGCGCCAGCAGTGACAGGGGGGAGCAGTACTTC. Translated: CASSDRGEQYF.

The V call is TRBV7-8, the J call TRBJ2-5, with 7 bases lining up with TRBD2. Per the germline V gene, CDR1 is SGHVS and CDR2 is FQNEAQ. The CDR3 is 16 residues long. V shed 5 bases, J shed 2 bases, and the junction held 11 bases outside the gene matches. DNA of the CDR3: TGTGCCAGCAGCGTCCGACTAGCAGACCTTCAAGAGACCCAGTACTTC. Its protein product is CASSVRLADLQETQYF.

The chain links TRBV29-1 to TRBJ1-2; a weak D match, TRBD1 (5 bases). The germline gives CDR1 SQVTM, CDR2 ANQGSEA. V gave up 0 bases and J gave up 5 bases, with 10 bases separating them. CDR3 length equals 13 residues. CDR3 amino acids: CSVEEGRVYGYTF. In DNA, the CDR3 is TGCAGCGTTGAAGAGGGCAGGGTTTATGGCTACACCTTC. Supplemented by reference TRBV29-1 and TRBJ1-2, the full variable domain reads SAVISQKPSRDICQRGTSLTIQCQVDSQVTMMFWYRQQPGQSLTLIATANQGSEATYESGFVIDKFPISRPNLTFSTLTVSNMSPEDSSIYLCSVEEGRVYGYTFGSGTRLTVV.

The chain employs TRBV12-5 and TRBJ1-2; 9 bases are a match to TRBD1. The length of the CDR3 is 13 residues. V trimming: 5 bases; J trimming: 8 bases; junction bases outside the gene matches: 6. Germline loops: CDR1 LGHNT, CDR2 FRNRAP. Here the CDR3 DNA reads TGTGCTAGTGGTCAGGGACAGGGAGACGGCTACACCTTC. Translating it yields CASGQGQGDGYTF.

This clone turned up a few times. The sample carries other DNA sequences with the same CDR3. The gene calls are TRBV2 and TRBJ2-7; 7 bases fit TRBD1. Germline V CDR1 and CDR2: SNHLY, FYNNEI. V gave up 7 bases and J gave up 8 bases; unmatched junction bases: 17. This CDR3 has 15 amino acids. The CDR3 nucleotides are TGTGCCAGCACCAAGCCGCCAGGACAGGTCAGGAAGCAGTACTTC. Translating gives CASTKPPGQVRKQYF.

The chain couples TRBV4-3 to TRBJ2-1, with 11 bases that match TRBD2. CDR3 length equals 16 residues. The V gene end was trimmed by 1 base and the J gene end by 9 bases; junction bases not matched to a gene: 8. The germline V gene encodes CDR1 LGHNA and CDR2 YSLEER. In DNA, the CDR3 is TGCGCCAGCAGCCAAGTGGAACTAGCGGGAGTTCGTGAGCAGTTCTTC. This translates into CASSQVELAGVREQFF.

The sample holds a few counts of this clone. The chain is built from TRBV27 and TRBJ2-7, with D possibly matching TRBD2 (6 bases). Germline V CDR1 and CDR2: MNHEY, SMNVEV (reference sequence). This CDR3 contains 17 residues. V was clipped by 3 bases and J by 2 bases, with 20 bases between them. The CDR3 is CASSLTRTWGRAYEQYF. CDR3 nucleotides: TGTGCCAGCAGTTTGACTAGAACATGGGGTCGGGCCTACGAGCAGTACTTC.

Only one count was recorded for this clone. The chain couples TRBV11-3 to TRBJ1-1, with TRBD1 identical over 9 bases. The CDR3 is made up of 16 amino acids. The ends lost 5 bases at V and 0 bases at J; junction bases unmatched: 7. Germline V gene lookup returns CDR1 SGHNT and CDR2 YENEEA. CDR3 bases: TGTGCCAGCAGCCCAGGGACAGGGACGATGAACACTGAAGCTTTCTTT. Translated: CASSPGTGTMNTEAFF.

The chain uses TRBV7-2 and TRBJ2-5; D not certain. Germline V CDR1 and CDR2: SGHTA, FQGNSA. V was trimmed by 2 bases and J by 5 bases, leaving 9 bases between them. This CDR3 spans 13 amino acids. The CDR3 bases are TGTGCCAGCAGCTTAAACAGATTGGAGACCCAGTACTTC. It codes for CASSLNRLETQYF.

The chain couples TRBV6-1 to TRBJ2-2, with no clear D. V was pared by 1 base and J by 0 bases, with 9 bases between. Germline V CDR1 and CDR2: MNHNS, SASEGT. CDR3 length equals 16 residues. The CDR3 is CASSEGAHTNTGELFF. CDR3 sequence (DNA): TGTGCCAGCAGTGAAGGGGCTCACACGAACACCGGGGAGCTGTTTTTT.

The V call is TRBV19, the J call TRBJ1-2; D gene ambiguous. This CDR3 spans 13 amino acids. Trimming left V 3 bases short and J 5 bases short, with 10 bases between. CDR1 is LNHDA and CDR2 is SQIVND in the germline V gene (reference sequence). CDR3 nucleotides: TGTGCCAGTAGTATGGCTCCGGGGTATGGCTACACCTTC. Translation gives CASSMAPGYGYTF.

The CDR3 loop is CASSIVAGPLYNEQFF. In nucleotides, the CDR3 is TGTGCCAGCAGTATAGTAGCGGGACCCCTTTACAATGAGCAGTTCTTC. V and J are TRBV27 and TRBJ2-1; 8 bases map to TRBD2. This CDR3 region has 16 residues. V shed 5 bases and J 4 bases; nucleotides not matched to a gene: 10. Germline V CDR1 and CDR2: MNHEY, SMNVEV (reference sequence).

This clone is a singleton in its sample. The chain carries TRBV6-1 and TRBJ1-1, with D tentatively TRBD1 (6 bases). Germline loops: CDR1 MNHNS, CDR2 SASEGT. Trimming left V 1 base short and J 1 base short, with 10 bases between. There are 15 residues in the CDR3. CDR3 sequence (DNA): TGTGCCAGCAGTGAAGGGGGGCGATGGAACACTGAAGCTTTCTTT. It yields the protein CASSEGGRWNTEAFF.

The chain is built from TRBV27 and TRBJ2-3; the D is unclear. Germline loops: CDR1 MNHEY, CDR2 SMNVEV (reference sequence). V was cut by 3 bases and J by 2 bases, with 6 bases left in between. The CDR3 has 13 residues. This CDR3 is CASSFSSTDTQYF. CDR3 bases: TGTGCCAGCAGTTTCTCGTCCACAGATACGCAGTATTTT.

The CDR3 sequence: CASSPHARAADEQFF. CDR3 in DNA: TGTGCCAGCAGCCCCCACGCCAGGGCCGCGGATGAGCAGTTCTTC. The chain has TRBV7-2 and TRBJ2-1; possible D gene TRBD1, 5 bases. CDR1 SGHTA and CDR2 FQGNSA come from the germline V gene. Trimming removed 5 bases from V and 8 bases from J, with 19 bases in between. The CDR3 contains 15 residues.

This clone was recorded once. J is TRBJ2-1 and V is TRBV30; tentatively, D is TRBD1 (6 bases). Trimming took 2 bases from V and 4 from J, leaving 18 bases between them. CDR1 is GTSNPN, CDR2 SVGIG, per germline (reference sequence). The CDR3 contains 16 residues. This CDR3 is CAWSPSGKGEYNEQFF. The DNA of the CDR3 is TGTGCCTGGAGTCCCAGCGGCAAGGGGGAATACAATGAGCAGTTCTTC.

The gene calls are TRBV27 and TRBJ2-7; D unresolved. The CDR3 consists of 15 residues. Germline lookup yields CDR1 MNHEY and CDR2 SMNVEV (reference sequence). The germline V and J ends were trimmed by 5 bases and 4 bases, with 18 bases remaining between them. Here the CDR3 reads CASSPLLFEKYEQYF. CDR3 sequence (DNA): TGTGCCAGCAGTCCCCTCCTATTTGAGAAGTACGAGCAGTACTTC.

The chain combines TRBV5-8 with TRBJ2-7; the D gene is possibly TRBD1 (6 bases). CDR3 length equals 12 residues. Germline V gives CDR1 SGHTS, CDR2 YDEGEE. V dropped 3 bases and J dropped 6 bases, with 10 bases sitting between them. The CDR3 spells CASSSAGAEQYF. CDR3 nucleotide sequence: TGTGCCAGCAGCTCAGCAGGGGCCGAGCAGTACTTC.